The 2 T cell receptor beta chains below come from one sample, sequenced in a study of T cells in Graves' hyperthyroidism and ophthalmopathy (dated by TCRdb to the late 2010s). Library construction relied on multiplex PCR. TCRdb shows the sequencer as Illumina HiSeq 2000. TCR beta CDR3 regions were amplified from RNA transcripts. For the first round of RT-PCR on the TCR CDR3, the HTBI primer set was used together with the Qiagen OneStep RT-PCR kit. TCRdb trimmed the raw reads at Q25, called clones with MiXCR and kept productive beta chains. Rows matching on CDR3 protein sequence are summarized as one entry with the most common DNA and genes. The sample table holds about 600,000 distinct CDR3 sequences, of which approximately 14% were seen once. 7% to 9% of the sample rests with the top ten. What was sequenced was blood. The receptors stem from a woman aged 18-29 years with Graves' ophthalmopathy.

This clonotype has only a few counts. The gene calls are TRBV6-2 or TRBV6-3 and TRBJ2-7; D gene ambiguous. Per germline, CDR1 MNHEY and CDR2 SVGEGT. The length of the CDR3 is 14 residues. Trimming cost V 2 bases and J 5 bases, with 13 bases left between them. CDR3: CASSYIPFSDEQYF. For the CDR3, the DNA is TGTGCCAGCAGTTACATACCATTCAGCGACGAGCAGTACTTC.

The chain joins TRBV4-3 to TRBJ2-7; 9 nucleotides agree with TRBD2. The V gene's germline CDR1 is LGHNA and CDR2 YSLEER. The CDR3 loop spans 16 amino acids. V trimming: 0 bases; J trimming: 3 bases; junction bases outside the gene matches: 6. CDR3 DNA: TGCGCCAGCAGCCAAGATTGGCTAGCGGGACTCTACGAGCAGTACTTC. As protein: CASSQDWLAGLYEQYF.